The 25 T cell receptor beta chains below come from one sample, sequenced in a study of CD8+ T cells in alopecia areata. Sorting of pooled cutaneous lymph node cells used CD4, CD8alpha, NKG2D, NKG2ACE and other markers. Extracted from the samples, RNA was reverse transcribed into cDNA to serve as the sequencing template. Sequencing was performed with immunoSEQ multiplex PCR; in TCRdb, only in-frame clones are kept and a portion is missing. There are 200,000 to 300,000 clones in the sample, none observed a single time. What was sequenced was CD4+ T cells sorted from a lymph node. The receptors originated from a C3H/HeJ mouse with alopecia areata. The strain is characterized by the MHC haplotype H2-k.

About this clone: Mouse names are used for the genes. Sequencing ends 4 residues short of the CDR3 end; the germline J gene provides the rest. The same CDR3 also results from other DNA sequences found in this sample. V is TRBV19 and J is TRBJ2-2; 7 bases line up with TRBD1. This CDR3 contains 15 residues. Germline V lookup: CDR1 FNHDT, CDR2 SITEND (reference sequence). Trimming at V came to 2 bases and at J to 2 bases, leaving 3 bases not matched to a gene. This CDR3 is CASSITGANTGQLYF. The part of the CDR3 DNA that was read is TGTGCCAGCAGTATCACAGGGGCTAACACCGGG.

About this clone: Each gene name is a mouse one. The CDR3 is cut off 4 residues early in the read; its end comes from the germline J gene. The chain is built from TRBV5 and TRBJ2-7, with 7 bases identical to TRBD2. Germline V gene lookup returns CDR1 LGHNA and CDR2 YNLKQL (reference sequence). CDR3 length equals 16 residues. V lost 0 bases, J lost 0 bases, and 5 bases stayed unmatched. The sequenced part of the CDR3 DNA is TGTGCCAGCAGCCAAGATGGTCGGGGGGGCTCCTAT. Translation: CASSQDGRGGSY. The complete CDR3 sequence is CASSQDGRGGSYEQYF.

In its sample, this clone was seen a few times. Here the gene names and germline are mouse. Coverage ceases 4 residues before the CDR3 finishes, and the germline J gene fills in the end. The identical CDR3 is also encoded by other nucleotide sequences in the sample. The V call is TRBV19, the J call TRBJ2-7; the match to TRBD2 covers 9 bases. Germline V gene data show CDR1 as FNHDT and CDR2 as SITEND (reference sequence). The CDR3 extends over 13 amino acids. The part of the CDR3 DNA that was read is TGTGCCAGCAGTATACTGGGGGGGTAT. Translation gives CASSILGGY. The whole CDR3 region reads CASSILGGYEQYF.

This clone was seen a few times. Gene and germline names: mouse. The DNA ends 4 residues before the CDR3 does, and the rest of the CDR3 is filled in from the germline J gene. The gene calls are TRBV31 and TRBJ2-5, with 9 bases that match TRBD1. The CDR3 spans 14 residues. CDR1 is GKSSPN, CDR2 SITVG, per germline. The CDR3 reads CAWGSRDRVDTQYF. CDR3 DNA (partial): TGTGCCTGGGGATCCCGGGACAGGGTGGAC.

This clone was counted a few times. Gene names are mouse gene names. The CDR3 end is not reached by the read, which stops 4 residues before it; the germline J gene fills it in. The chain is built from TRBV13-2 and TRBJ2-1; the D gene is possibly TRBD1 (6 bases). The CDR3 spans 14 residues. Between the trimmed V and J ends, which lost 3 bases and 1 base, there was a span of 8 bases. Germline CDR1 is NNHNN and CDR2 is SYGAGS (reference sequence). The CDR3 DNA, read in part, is TGTGCCAGCGGTGTAAGGGGGAACTATGCT. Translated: CASGVRGNYA. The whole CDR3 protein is CASGVRGNYAEQFF.

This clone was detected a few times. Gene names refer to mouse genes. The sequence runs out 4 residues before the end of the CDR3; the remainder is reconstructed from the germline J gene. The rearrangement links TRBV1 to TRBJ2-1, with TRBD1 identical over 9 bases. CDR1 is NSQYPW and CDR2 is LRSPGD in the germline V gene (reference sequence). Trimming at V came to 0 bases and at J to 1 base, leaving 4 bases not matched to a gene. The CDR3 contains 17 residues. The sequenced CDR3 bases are TGCACCTGCAGTGCAGAGAGAGGACAGGGGAACTATGCT. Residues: CTCSAERGQGNYA. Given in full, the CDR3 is CTCSAERGQGNYAEQFF.

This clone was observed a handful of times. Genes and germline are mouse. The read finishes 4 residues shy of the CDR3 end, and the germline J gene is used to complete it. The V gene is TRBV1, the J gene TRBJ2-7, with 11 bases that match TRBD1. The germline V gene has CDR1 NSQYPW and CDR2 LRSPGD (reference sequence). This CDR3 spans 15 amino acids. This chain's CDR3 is CTCSAGGQGADEQYF. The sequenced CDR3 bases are TGCACCTGCAGTGCAGGTGGACAGGGGGCGGAT.

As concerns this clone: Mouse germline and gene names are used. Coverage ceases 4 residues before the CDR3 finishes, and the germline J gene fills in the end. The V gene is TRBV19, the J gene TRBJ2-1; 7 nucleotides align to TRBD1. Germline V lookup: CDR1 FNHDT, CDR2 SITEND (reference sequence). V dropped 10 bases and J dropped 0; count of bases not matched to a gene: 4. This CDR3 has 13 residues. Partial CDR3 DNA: TGTGCCCTCCGGGACAGTAACTATGCT. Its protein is CALRDSNYA. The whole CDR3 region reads CALRDSNYAEQFF. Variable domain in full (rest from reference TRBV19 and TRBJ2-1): GGIITQTPKFLIGQEGQKLTLKCQQNFNHDTMYWYRQDSGKGLRLIYYSITENDLQKGDLSEGYDASREKKSSFSLTVTSAQKNEMAVFLCALRDSNYAEQFFGPGTRLTVL.

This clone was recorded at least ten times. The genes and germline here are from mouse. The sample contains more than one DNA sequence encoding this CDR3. The sequenced CDR3 bases are TGCACCTGCAGTGCAGTCCAGGGGAATAATTCGCCC. As protein: CTCSAVQGNNSP. The CDR3, in full, reads CTCSAVQGNNSPLYF. V is TRBV1 and J is TRBJ1-6; a possible D gene is TRBD1 (6 bases). With the read ending 3 residues before the CDR3 end, the germline J gene is used to fill in that end. TRBJ1-6 is labeled an ORF, and its function is uncertain. The germline gives CDR1 NSQYPW, CDR2 LRSPGD (reference sequence). V lost 1 base and J 5 bases, leaving 9 bases between the germline ends. The CDR3 is 15 residues long.

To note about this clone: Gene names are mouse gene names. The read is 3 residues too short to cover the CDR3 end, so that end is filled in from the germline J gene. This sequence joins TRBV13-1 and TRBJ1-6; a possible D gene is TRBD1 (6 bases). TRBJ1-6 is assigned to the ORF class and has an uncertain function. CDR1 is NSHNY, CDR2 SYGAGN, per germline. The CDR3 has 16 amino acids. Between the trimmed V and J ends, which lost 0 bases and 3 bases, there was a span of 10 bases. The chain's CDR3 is CASSDDGQNYNSPLYF. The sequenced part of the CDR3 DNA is TGTGCCAGCAGTGATGATGGACAGAACTATAATTCGCCC.

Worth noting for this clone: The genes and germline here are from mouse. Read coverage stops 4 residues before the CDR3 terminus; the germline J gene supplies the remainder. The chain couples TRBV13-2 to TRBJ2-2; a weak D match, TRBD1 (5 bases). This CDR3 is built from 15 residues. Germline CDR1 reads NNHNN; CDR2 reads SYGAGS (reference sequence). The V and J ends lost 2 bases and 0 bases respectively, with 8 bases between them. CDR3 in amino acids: CASGEDKANTGQLYF. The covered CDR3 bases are TGTGCCAGCGGTGAGGACAAAGCAAACACCGGG.

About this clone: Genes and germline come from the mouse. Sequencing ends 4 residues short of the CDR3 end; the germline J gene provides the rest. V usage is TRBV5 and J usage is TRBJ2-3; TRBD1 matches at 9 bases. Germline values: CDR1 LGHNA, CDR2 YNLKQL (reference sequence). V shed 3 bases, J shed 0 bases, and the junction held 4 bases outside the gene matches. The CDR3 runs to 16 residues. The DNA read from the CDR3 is TGTGCCAGCAGCCACCCGGGACAGGGTAGTGCAGAA. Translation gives CASSHPGQGSAE. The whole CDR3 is CASSHPGQGSAETLYF.

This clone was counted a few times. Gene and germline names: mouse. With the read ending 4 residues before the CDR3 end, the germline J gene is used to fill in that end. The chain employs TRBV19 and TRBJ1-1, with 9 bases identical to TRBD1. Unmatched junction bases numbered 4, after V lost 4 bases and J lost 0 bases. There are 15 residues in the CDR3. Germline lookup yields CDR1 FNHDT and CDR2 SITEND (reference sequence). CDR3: CASSRDRVANTEVFF. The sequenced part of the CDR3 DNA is TGTGCCAGCAGTCGGGACAGGGTTGCAAACACA. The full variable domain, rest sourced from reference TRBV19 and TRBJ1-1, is GGIITQTPKFLIGQEGQKLTLKCQQNFNHDTMYWYRQDSGKGLRLIYYSITENDLQKGDLSEGYDASREKKSSFSLTVTSAQKNEMAVFLCASSRDRVANTEVFFGKGTRLTVV.

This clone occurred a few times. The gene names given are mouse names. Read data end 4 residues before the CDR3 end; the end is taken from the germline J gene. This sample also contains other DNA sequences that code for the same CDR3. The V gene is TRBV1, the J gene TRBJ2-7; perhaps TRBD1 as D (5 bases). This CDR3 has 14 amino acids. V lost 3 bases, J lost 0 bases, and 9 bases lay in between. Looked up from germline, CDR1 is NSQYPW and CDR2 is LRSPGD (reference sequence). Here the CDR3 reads CTCSAVQGSYEQYF. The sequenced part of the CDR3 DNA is TGCACCTGCAGTGCGGTGCAGGGCTCCTAT.

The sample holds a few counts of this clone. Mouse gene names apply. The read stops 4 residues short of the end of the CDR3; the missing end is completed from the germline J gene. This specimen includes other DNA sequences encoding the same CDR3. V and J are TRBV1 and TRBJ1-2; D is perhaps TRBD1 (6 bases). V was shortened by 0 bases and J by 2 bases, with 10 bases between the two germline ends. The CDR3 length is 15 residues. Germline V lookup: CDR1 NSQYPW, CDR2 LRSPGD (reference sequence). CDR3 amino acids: CTCSADRTGNSDYTF. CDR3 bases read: TGCACCTGCAGTGCAGATAGAACAGGGAACTCC.

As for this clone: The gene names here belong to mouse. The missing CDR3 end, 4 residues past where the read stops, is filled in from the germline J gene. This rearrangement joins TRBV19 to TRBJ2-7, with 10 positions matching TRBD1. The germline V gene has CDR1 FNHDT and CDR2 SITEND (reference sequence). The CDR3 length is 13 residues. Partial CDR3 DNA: TGTGCCAGCAGTCCCGGGACAGGGGAT. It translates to CASSPGTGD. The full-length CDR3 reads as CASSPGTGDEQYF.

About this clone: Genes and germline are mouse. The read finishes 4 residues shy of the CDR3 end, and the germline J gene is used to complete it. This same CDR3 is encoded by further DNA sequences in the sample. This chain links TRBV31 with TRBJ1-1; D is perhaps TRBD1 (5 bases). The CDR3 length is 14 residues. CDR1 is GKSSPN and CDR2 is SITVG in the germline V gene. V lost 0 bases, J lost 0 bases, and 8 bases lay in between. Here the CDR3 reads CAWSLRTSNTEVFF. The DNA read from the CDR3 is TGTGCCTGGAGTCTACGGACATCAAACACA. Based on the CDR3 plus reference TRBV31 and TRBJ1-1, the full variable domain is AQTIHQWPVAEIKAVGSPLSLGCTIKGKSSPNLYWYWQATGGTLQQLFYSITVGQVESVVQLNLSASRPKDDQFILSTEKLLLSHSGFYLCAWSLRTSNTEVFFGKGTRLTVV.

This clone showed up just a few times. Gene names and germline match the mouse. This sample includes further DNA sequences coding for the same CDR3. CDR3 sequence reads: CASSDAWGNTLYF. The CDR3 bases that were read are TGTGCCAGCAGTGATGCCTGGGGGAAC. The V gene is TRBV13-1, the J gene TRBJ2-4; 7 positions agree with TRBD2. Read coverage stops 4 residues before the CDR3 terminus; the germline J gene supplies the remainder. The germline V gene encodes CDR1 NSHNY and CDR2 SYGAGN. This CDR3 has 13 amino acids.

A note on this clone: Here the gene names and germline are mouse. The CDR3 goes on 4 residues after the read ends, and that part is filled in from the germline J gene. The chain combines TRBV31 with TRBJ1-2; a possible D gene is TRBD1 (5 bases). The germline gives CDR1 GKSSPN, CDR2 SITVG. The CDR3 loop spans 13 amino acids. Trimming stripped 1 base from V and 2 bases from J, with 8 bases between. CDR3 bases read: TGTGCCTGGAGTCGAGAGGGGAACTCC. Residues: CAWSREGNS. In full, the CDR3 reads CAWSREGNSDYTF.

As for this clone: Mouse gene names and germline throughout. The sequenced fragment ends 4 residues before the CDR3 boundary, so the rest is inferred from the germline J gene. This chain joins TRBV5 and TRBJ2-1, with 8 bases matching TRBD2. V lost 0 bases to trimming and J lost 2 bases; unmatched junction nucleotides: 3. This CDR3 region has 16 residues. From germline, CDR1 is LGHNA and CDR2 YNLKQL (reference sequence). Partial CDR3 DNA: TGTGCCAGCAGCCAAGAAGGCTGGGGGGACTATGCT. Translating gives CASSQEGWGDYA. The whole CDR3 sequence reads CASSQEGWGDYAEQFF.

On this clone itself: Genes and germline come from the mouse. The CDR3 DNA, read in part, is TGTGCCAGCAGTGAGGGACTGGGCGCAAACACCGGG. This encodes CASSEGLGANTG. The complete CDR3 reads CASSEGLGANTGQLYF. The J gene is TRBJ2-2, the V gene TRBV19; 9 nucleotides match TRBD2. With the read ending 4 residues before the CDR3 end, the germline J gene is used to fill in that end. The V segment lost 4 bases and the J segment 0 bases; nucleotides outside the gene matches: 4. The germline CDR1 and CDR2 sequences are FNHDT and SITEND (reference sequence). This CDR3 has 16 amino acids.

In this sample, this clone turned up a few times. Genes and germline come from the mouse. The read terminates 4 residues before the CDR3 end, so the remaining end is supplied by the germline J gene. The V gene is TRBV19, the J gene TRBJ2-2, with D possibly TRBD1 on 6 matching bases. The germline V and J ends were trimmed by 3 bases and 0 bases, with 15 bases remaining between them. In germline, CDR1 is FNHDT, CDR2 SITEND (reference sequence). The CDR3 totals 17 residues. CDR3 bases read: TGTGCCAGCAGTACCCCTCGGGACACCTCAAACACCGGG. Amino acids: CASSTPRDTSNTG. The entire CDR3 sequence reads CASSTPRDTSNTGQLYF.

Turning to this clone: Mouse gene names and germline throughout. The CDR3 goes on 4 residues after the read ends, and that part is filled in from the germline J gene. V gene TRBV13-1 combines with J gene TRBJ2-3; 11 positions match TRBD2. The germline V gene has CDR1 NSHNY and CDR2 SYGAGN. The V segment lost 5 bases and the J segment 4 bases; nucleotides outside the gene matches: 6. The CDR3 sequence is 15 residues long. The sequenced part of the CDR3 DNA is TGTGCCAGCAGAGGACTGGGGGGCCCTTCAGAA. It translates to CASRGLGGPSE. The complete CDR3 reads CASRGLGGPSETLYF.

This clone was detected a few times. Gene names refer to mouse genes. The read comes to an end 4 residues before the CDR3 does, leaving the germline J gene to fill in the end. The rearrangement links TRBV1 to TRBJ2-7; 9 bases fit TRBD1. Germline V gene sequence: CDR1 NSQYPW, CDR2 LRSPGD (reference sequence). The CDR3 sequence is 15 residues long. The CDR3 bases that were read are TGCACCTGCAGTGCAGCGGGACAGGGAGGGGAT. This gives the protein CTCSAAGQGGD. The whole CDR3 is CTCSAAGQGGDEQYF.

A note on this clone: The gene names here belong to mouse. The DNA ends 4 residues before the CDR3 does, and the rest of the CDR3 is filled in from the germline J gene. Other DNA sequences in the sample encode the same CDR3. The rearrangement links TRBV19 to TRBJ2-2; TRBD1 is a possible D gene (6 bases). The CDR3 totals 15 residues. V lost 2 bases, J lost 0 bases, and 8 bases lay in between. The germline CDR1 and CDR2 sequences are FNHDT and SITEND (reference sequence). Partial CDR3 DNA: TGTGCCAGCAGTATTCAGGGGTCAAACACCGGG. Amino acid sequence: CASSIQGSNTG. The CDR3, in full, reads CASSIQGSNTGQLYF.